One sample yielded the 25 T cell receptor beta chains listed below, sequenced in a study of CD8+ T cells in alopecia areata. Once RNA had been extracted, it was reverse transcribed into cDNA to act as the sequencing template. Sequencing was performed with immunoSEQ multiplex PCR; in TCRdb, only in-frame clones are kept and a portion is missing. The sample yields some 30,000 clones, 62% seen once. The sample taken for sequencing was NKG2D-high CD8+ T cells sorted from blood. These receptors all stem from a human donor with alopecia areata.

V usage is TRBV6-6 and J usage is TRBJ1-4, with a possible D match to TRBD1 (5 bases). Trimming stripped 0 bases from V and 10 bases from J, with 18 bases between. CDR3 size: 16 residues. From germline, CDR1 is MNHNY and CDR2 SVGAGI (reference sequence). CDR3 loop: CASSYSVQLGLGKLFF. In DNA form, the CDR3 reads TGTGCCAGCAGTTACTCGGTACAACTGGGGCTGGGAAAACTGTTTTTT.

In DNA form, the CDR3 reads TGTGCCAGTAGTATAGTGTCAAGACCACGAGGGCGCACAGATACGCAGTATTTT. Translating gives CASSIVSRPRGRTDTQYF. The V call is TRBV19, the J call TRBJ2-3, with TRBD2 as a possible D gene (5 bases). Germline assignment: CDR1 LNHDA and CDR2 SQIVND (reference sequence). CDR3 size: 18 residues. With 1 base removed from V and 1 base from J, the gap between germline ends came to 18 bases.

V gene TRBV5-4 combines with J gene TRBJ1-2; 7 bases align to TRBD1. Germline V gene lookup returns CDR1 SGHNT and CDR2 YYREEE (reference sequence). V dropped 4 bases and J dropped 3; count of bases not matched to a gene: 6. The CDR3 extends over 14 amino acids. In DNA, the CDR3 is TGTGCCAGCAGCGCAAGCAGGGGGGACTATGGCTACACCTTC. It codes for CASSASRGDYGYTF.

The V and J genes are TRBV27 and TRBJ2-6, with D unclear. CDR1 is MNHEY, CDR2 SMNVEV, per germline (reference sequence). There are 18 residues in the CDR3. Trimming stripped 5 bases from V and 0 bases from J, with 17 bases between. CDR3 in DNA: TGTGCCAGCAGTCCACCTTTGGCAGCGAACTCTGGGGCCAACGTCCTGACTTTC. Translating it yields CASSPPLAANSGANVLTF.

The chain couples TRBV23-1 to TRBJ2-3, with D possibly TRBD1 on 6 matching bases. TRBV23-1 is recorded as an ORF, its role being uncertain. CDR3 length: 16 residues. Trimming pared 1 base from V and 1 base from J, leaving 12 bases between. CDR3 DNA: TGCGCCAGCAGTCAATATCCGGACAGATGCACAGATACGCAGTATTTT. Translating gives CASSQYPDRCTDTQYF.

The chain carries TRBV6-5 and TRBJ2-7, with D possibly matching TRBD1 (5 bases). Germline assignment: CDR1 MNHEY and CDR2 SVGAGI. V lost 8 bases to trimming and J lost 0 bases, with 11 bases between them. The CDR3 runs 13 residues. The chain's CDR3 is CASRPRDSYEQYF. In DNA form, the CDR3 reads TGTGCCAGCCGGCCCAGGGACTCCTACGAGCAGTACTTC.

The chain joins TRBV5-1 to TRBJ2-7; 8 positions agree with TRBD2. With 4 bases clipped from V and 2 bases from J, the junction kept 2 bases outside the gene matches. The CDR3 length is 13 residues. CDR1 and CDR2 (germline): SGHRS, YFSETQ. The CDR3 region has the DNA TGCGCCAGCAGCATGGGACTAGCCTACGAGCAGTACTTC. This gives the protein CASSMGLAYEQYF.

V usage is TRBV4-2 and J usage is TRBJ2-7, with 8 positions matching TRBD2. The V gene's germline CDR1 is LGHNA and CDR2 YNFKEQ. This CDR3 is 16 amino acids long. The J segment lost 5 bases and the V segment lost 0 bases, leaving 9 bases of the junction unmatched. The CDR3 here is CASSQDHQAGANEQYF. For the CDR3, the DNA is TGTGCCAGCAGCCAAGATCATCAAGCGGGAGCCAACGAGCAGTACTTC.

The chain couples TRBV4-1 to TRBJ2-7; no clear D. The CDR3 has 13 amino acids. V lost 2 bases and J lost 1, with 6 bases in between. CDR1 and CDR2 (germline): MGHRA, YSYEKL. CDR3 DNA sequence: TGCGCCAGCAGCCAAACAGCTTCCTACGAGCAGTACTTC. Residues: CASSQTASYEQYF.

This rearrangement joins TRBV29-1 to TRBJ2-6, with D hard to call. Trimming shortened V by 0 bases and J by 0 bases, and 3 bases separated the two germline ends. The CDR3 loop spans 14 amino acids. Germline CDR1 and CDR2: SQVTM and ANQGSEA. CDR3 protein: CSVEDSSGANVLTF. As DNA, the CDR3 is TGCAGCGTTGAAGACAGCTCTGGGGCCAACGTCCTGACTTTC.

Only a few counts were recorded for this clone. This sequence joins TRBV15 and TRBJ2-1; TRBD2 matches 9 bases. The CDR3 totals 14 residues. Germline-derived CDR1 and CDR2 are LNHNV and YYDKDF (reference sequence). V dropped 8 bases and J dropped 6; count of bases not matched to a gene: 8. CDR3 DNA: TGTGCCACCGGGGGCGGGAGGGCAGGCAATGAGCAGTTCTTC. Translation gives CATGGGRAGNEQFF. The full variable domain, in which reference TRBV15 and TRBJ2-1 provide the parts outside the CDR3, is DAMVIQNPRYQVTQFGKPVTLSCSQTLNHNVMYWYQQKSSQAPKLLFHYYDKDFNNEADTPDNFQSRRPNTSFCFLDIRSPGLGDTAMYLCATGGGRAGNEQFFGPGTRLTVL.

This rearrangement joins TRBV7-2 to TRBJ2-3, with D tentatively TRBD2 (5 bases). From germline, CDR1 is SGHTA and CDR2 FQGNSA. The V end was cut by 3 bases, the J end by 1 base, with 14 bases between. This CDR3 has 16 residues. The CDR3 loop is CASSFLSVHGTDTQYF. As DNA, the CDR3 is TGTGCCAGCAGCTTCCTTAGCGTTCACGGCACAGATACGCAGTATTTT.

The rearrangement uses TRBV11-2 and TRBJ2-5; weak D call: TRBD1 (5 bases). Per germline, CDR1 SGHAT and CDR2 FQNNGV. V dropped 0 bases and J dropped 7 bases, with 12 bases sitting between them. The CDR3 covers 14 residues. CDR3 amino acids: CASSLEGPGLTQYF. The CDR3 DNA sequence: TGTGCCAGCAGCTTAGAGGGGCCCGGGTTGACCCAGTACTTC. Full variable domain (rest looked up from reference TRBV11-2 and TRBJ2-5): EAGVAQSPRYKIIEKRQSVAFWCNPISGHATLYWYQQILGQGPKLLIQFQNNGVVDDSQLPKDRFSAERLKGVDSTLKIQPAKLEDSAVYLCASSLEGPGLTQYFGPGTRLLVL.

The chain uses TRBV28 and TRBJ2-7, with D possibly being TRBD1 or TRBD2 (5 bases each). The germline CDR1 and CDR2 sequences are MDHEN and SYDVKM. Trimming pared 4 bases from V and 3 bases from J, leaving 19 bases between. This CDR3 has 16 amino acids. DNA for the CDR3: TGTGCCAGCAGTTCGACCTCCGGGACCCTATTCTACGAGCAGTACTTC. Its translation: CASSSTSGTLFYEQYF.

This clone qualifies as hyperexpanded. This CDR3 is CASSQDRSGDIQYF. The CDR3 DNA sequence: TGCGCCAGCAGCCAAGATCGATCCGGGGACATTCAGTACTTC. This sequence joins TRBV4-3 and TRBJ2-4, with D tentatively TRBD2 (5 bases). Trimming took 0 bases from V and 8 from J, leaving 11 bases between them. This CDR3 contains 14 residues. CDR1 and CDR2 from the germline V gene are LGHNA and YSLEER.

The V and J genes are TRBV7-9 and TRBJ2-7; TRBD2 aligns across 9 bases. V trimming: 5 bases; J trimming: 1 base; junction bases outside the gene matches: 3. CDR1 and CDR2 from the germline V gene are SEHNR and FQNEAQ (reference sequence). The CDR3 covers 14 residues. The CDR3 region is CASSPLAGSYEQYF. CDR3 sequence (DNA): TGTGCCAGCAGCCCACTAGCGGGTTCCTACGAGCAGTACTTC.

The chain links TRBV30 to TRBJ1-2, with a possible D match to TRBD1 (6 bases). This CDR3 region has 16 residues. CDR1 and CDR2 (germline): GTSNPN, SVGIG (reference sequence). The V and J ends lost 0 bases and 6 bases respectively, with 20 bases between them. CDR3 sequence: CAWSVLGQLWQNGYTF. CDR3 in DNA: TGTGCCTGGAGTGTACTAGGACAGCTATGGCAGAATGGCTACACCTTC.

The V and J genes are TRBV27 and TRBJ2-5, with 9 bases identical to TRBD1. Per germline, CDR1 MNHEY and CDR2 SMNVEV (reference sequence). V trimming: 8 bases; J trimming: 4 bases; junction bases outside the gene matches: 17. The CDR3 has 17 amino acids. The CDR3, as DNA: TGTGCCAGCCAGGGTACCCCGGGACAGGGTTTGGGAGAGACCCAGTACTTC. It is translated as CASQGTPGQGLGETQYF.

This chain uses TRBV29-1 with TRBJ2-1; no reliable D call. Trimming cost V 2 bases and J 8 bases, with 10 bases left between them. The CDR3 extends over 12 amino acids. The germline V gene encodes CDR1 SQVTM and CDR2 ANQGSEA. CDR3 region: CSVESLFDEQFF. CDR3 coding DNA: TGCAGCGTTGAATCTCTTTTCGATGAGCAGTTCTTC.

This sequence joins TRBV4-2 and TRBJ2-1, with 10 bases aligning to TRBD2. This CDR3 spans 14 amino acids. Germline CDR1 is LGHNA and CDR2 is YNFKEQ. Trimming cost V 7 bases and J 4 bases; bases outside gene matches: 4. CDR3 amino acids: CASNELAGYNEQFF. CDR3 sequence (DNA): TGTGCCAGCAATGAACTAGCGGGGTACAATGAGCAGTTCTTC.

The chain has TRBV2 and TRBJ2-7, with D tentatively TRBD2 (5 bases). The CDR3 consists of 12 residues. V gave up 9 bases and J gave up 4 bases, with 13 bases separating them. Germline CDR1 and CDR2: SNHLY and FYNNEI. CDR3 protein: CASLRGLYEQYF. CDR3 sequence (DNA): TGTGCCAGTCTTCGAGGGCTTTACGAGCAGTACTTC.

The chain combines TRBV7-9 with TRBJ2-7; D unclear. With 5 bases removed from V and 2 bases from J, the gap between germline ends came to 16 bases. Germline CDR1 SEHNR, CDR2 FQNEAQ (reference sequence). The CDR3 is made up of 15 amino acids. The CDR3 region is CASSHQNEPTYEQYF. The CDR3 nucleotides read TGTGCCAGCAGCCATCAAAATGAGCCCACCTACGAGCAGTACTTC. Looking up the rest from reference TRBV7-9 and TRBJ2-7 gives the full variable domain: DTGVSQNPRHKITKRGQNVTFRCDPISEHNRLYWYRQTLGQGPEFLTYFQNEAQLEKSRLLSDRFSAERPKGSFSTLEIQRTEQGDSAMYLCASSHQNEPTYEQYFGPGTRLTVT.

The chain uses TRBV6-1 and TRBJ2-3; TRBD1 is a possible D gene (6 bases). The V gene lost 2 bases and the J gene lost 0 bases, with 12 bases spanning the gap. Per germline, CDR1 MNHNS and CDR2 SASEGT. The CDR3 consists of 16 residues. CDR3 loop: CASSELAGASTDTQYF. The CDR3 DNA sequence: TGTGCCAGCAGTGAATTGGCAGGGGCTAGCACAGATACGCAGTATTTT.

The DNA of the CDR3 is TGTGCCAGCAGCTTGATTGCCGTCTCATGGGGGAACGAGCAGTACTTC. It specifies CASSLIAVSWGNEQYF. The chain combines TRBV5-6 with TRBJ2-7, with D perhaps given as TRBD1 or TRBD2 (5 bases each). V was shortened by 1 base and J by 5 bases, with 19 bases between the two germline ends. Germline assignment: CDR1 SGHDT and CDR2 YYEEEE. The length of the CDR3 is 16 residues. The full variable domain, its missing parts supplied by reference TRBV5-6 and TRBJ2-7, is DAGVTQSPTHLIKTRGQQVTLRCSPKSGHDTVSWYQQALGQGPQFIFQYYEEEERQRGNFPDRFSGHQFPNYSSELNVNALLLGDSALYLCASSLIAVSWGNEQYFGPGTRLTVT.

The chain joins TRBV2 to TRBJ1-3; D ambiguous. This CDR3 is built from 15 residues. From germline, CDR1 is SNHLY and CDR2 FYNNEI. With 6 bases removed from V and 3 bases from J, the gap between germline ends came to 15 bases. CDR3 sequence reads: CASRPMGAYGNTIYF. The CDR3 DNA reads TGTGCCAGCAGACCCATGGGAGCTTATGGAAACACCATATATTTT.